These 2 T cell receptor beta chains originate from one sample sequenced in a study of CD8+ T cells in alopecia areata. The authors extracted RNA and reverse transcribed it into cDNA as the sequencing template. Assay: immunoSEQ multiplex PCR; the TCRdb copy retains only in-frame clones and omits some. The table lists 65,000 to 75,000 clones, about 45% of them singletons. The specimen was CD8+ T cells sorted from blood, collected at week 0. Receptors originate from a human donor with alopecia areata.

This clone was counted a few times. The chain uses TRBV27 and TRBJ2-7; D possibly corresponds to TRBD2 (6 bases). The CDR3 runs 12 residues. Germline CDR1 MNHEY, CDR2 SMNVEV (reference sequence). V was shortened by 11 bases and J by 3 bases, with 14 bases between the two germline ends. CDR3 protein: CASQRAGYEQYF. The CDR3 bases are TGTGCCTCCCAGCGGGCAGGCTACGAGCAGTACTTC.

This rearrangement joins TRBV6-1 to TRBJ2-6; the D gene is possibly TRBD1 (6 bases). The CDR3 extends over 15 amino acids. V lost 6 bases to trimming and J lost 1 base, with 10 bases between them. CDR1 is MNHNS and CDR2 is SASEGT in the germline V gene. The CDR3 sequence is CASRLQGSGANVLTF. For the CDR3, the DNA is TGTGCCAGCAGGCTCCAGGGGTCTGGGGCCAACGTCCTGACTTTC.